The clone carrying this TCR beta chain occurred once. RNA transcripts were the template for amplifying TCR beta CDR3 regions. A set of HTBI primers served as the primers for a first-round RT-PCR of the TCR CDR3. TCRdb re-called the multiplex PCR reads with MiXCR, one entry per CDR3 protein. The table includes about 34,000 distinct CDR3 sequences, approximately 52% detected once. Not enrolled were patients with uncontrolled infection, other autoimmune disease, pregnancy or lactation. V lost 9 bases and J lost 7, with 25 bases in between. The CDR3 spans 16 residues. The germline gives CDR1 SEHNR, CDR2 FQNEAQ (reference sequence). The record originates from a study of T cells in Graves' hyperthyroidism and ophthalmopathy.

The chain joins TRBV7-9 to TRBJ2-1; the D gene is possibly TRBD1 (6 bases). This TCR was recovered from a woman aged 40 to 50 with Graves' ophthalmopathy. Sequenced input: blood. The CDR3 loop is CARSRLGGLANNEQFF. The CDR3 DNA reads TGTGCCAGAAGCCGTCTAGGGGGATTAGCGAATAATGAGCAGTTCTTC.